This TCR beta chain derives from a study of beta chain features in type 1 diabetes. Germline lookup yields CDR1 SGHVS and CDR2 FQNEAQ. This CDR3 is 15 amino acids long. V was trimmed by 5 bases and J by 8 bases, leaving 18 bases between them. General study results and limits: Sequencing of cDNA might inflate the share of cells that strongly express TCR. The study found moderately but significantly shorter TCRB CDR3s in all four CD4+ subsets of Type 1 diabetes patients.

Regarding this clone: The antigen is undetermined.

Of the isolated RNA, all was reverse transcribed, and so the sequenced material was expressed TCRB transcripts. Here immunoSEQ multiplex PCR was the method, and the copy in TCRdb shows in-frame clones only, minus some. The sample lists almost 350,000 clones, roughly a tenth occurring once. The TCR comes from a man aged 25-45 years with type 1 diabetes. The material sequenced was central memory CD4+ T cells from blood. V is TRBV7-8 and J is TRBJ1-4, with D tentatively TRBD1 (5 bases). The CDR3 protein is CASSATGAGEEKLFF. The DNA for the CDR3 is TGTGCCAGCAGCGCCACCGGGGCGGGTGAGGAAAAACTGTTTTTT.